This T cell receptor beta chain was observed in a study of blood T cell repertoires in COVID-19. In the original analysis: Amplifying reference gene primers gave estimates of nucleated cell counts. The protocol was immunoSEQ multiplex PCR, while the TCRdb copy is restricted to in-frame clones and leaves out a portion. V, J and clone size are those of that table, while D and trimming were read from the DNA. The sample records around 130,000 clones, 70% to 90% being singletons. The germline V and J ends were trimmed by 2 bases and 8 bases, with 9 bases remaining between them. This CDR3 is 12 amino acids long.

The origin of this receptor is a man in his sixties with acute or convalescent COVID-19. Sequences were obtained from peripheral blood. V and J are TRBV12-3 or TRBV12-4 and TRBJ1-1; D might be TRBD1 (6 bases). CDR3 DNA sequence: TGTGCCAGCAGTTTAATAGGGACAGAAGCTTTCTTT. It translates to CASSLIGTEAFF.